Below, 29 T cell receptor beta chains from the same sample are listed, as sequenced in a study of cytomegalovirus exposure and HLA in healthy donors. PCR was performed using 60 Vbeta and 13 Jbeta primers. Profiled with immunoSEQ multiplex PCR; TCRdb holds only in-frame clones, not every one. This sample has 150,000 to 200,000 clones; 75% to 80% occur once, and the top ten carry around 2.5%. Specimen: PBMCs. The receptors originated from a woman aged 35 to 49 in good health and CMV-seropositive.

The chain carries TRBV5-1 and TRBJ1-5; D is possibly TRBD1 (6 bases). CDR1 and CDR2 (germline): SGHRS, YFSETQ. The CDR3 covers 15 residues. Trimming took off 3 bases at V and 5 bases at J, with 15 bases between the two ends. CDR3 in DNA: TGCGCCAGCAGCTGGACGGCAGGGGCCGATCAGCCCCAGCATTTT. It specifies CASSWTAGADQPQHF.

This chain links TRBV19 with TRBJ1-2; 9 positions agree with TRBD1. V trimming: 4 bases; J trimming: 4 bases; junction bases outside the gene matches: 13. From germline, CDR1 is LNHDA and CDR2 SQIVND (reference sequence). This CDR3 is built from 17 residues. The CDR3 loop is CASSKSATGGVGYGYTF. Here the CDR3 DNA reads TGTGCCAGTAGTAAATCCGCTACAGGGGGCGTTGGCTATGGCTACACCTTC.

The V and J genes are TRBV5-1 and TRBJ2-5, with D tentatively TRBD1 (5 bases). Trimming took 4 bases from V and 3 from J, leaving 19 bases between them. The germline V gene has CDR1 SGHRS and CDR2 YFSETQ. The length of the CDR3 is 16 residues. In DNA form, the CDR3 reads TGCGCCAGCAGCACCTCAAGACAGACCACTAAAGAGACCCAGTACTTC. This sequence encodes CASSTSRQTTKETQYF.

In DNA form, the CDR3 reads TGTGCCAGCAGTTTAGGACTAGCGGGCCTGTACTTC. Translated: CASSLGLAGLYF. The rearrangement uses TRBV28 and TRBJ2-5, with 11 bases matching TRBD2. The CDR3 consists of 12 residues. V dropped 2 bases and J dropped 13; count of bases not matched to a gene: 3. From germline, CDR1 is MDHEN and CDR2 SYDVKM.

The gene calls are TRBV30 and TRBJ2-3, with a possible D match to TRBD2 (6 bases). Trimming took 2 bases from V and 0 from J, leaving 12 bases between them. Germline V lookup: CDR1 GTSNPN, CDR2 SVGIG (reference sequence). The length of the CDR3 is 15 residues. CDR3 coding DNA: TGTGCCTGGAGTACTTTGGGACTTAGCACAGATACGCAGTATTTT. Its translation is CAWSTLGLSTDTQYF.

To note about this clone: The CDR3 does not close with the conserved phenylalanine or tryptophan, likely indicating a read error. No DNA is shown, since the ends of the CDR3 on it are uncertain; the CDR3 is the one TCRdb lists. The chain has TRBV4-2 and TRBJ2-3; no DNA check was done on the table's D call, TRBD1. Germline CDR1 LGHNA, CDR2 YNFKEQ. The CDR3 spans 13 residues, counting both ends. The CDR3 loop is CASSPRGLGEAPL.

The chain joins TRBV30 to TRBJ1-6, with D maybe TRBD1 (6 bases). The CDR3 length is 13 residues. V was clipped by 5 bases and J by 7 bases, with 12 bases between them. CDR1 and CDR2 (germline): GTSNPN, SVGIG (reference sequence). Written as DNA, the CDR3 is TGTGCCTGGCAGGTAGGGGGAAATTCACCCCTCCACTTT. Translating it yields CAWQVGGNSPLHF.

The V gene is TRBV6-1, the J gene TRBJ2-1, with D tentatively TRBD2 (5 bases). Between the trimmed V and J ends, which lost 1 base and 2 bases, there was a span of 9 bases. The CDR3 contains 15 residues. Germline loops: CDR1 MNHNS, CDR2 SASEGT. The CDR3, as DNA: TGTGCCAGCAGTGAAGTGAACGGGGCCTACAATGAGCAGTTCTTC. Amino acids: CASSEVNGAYNEQFF.

CDR3 sequence: CAISQQESTDTQYF. CDR3 DNA sequence: TGTGCCATCAGCCAACAGGAAAGCACAGATACGCAGTATTTT. V and J are TRBV10-3 and TRBJ2-3; tentative D call: TRBD1 (5 bases). V was shortened by 6 bases and J by 0 bases, with 10 bases between the two germline ends. Germline CDR1 ENHRY, CDR2 SYGVKD. The CDR3 sequence is 14 residues long.

This chain joins TRBV18 and TRBJ2-2; 12 nucleotides agree with TRBD2. The CDR3 is 17 residues long. The ends lost 7 bases at V and 0 bases at J; junction bases unmatched: 6. The germline V gene has CDR1 KGHSH and CDR2 LQKENI. The CDR3 coding sequence is TGTGCCAGCTATCACCGACTAGCGGGGGCGAACACCGGGGAGCTGTTTTTT. Its translation: CASYHRLAGANTGELFF. Full variable domain (outside the CDR3, taken from reference TRBV18 and TRBJ2-2): NAGVMQNPRHLVRRRGQEARLRCSPMKGHSHVYWYRQLPEEGLKFMVYLQKENIIDESGMPKERFSAEFPKEGPSILRIQQVVRGDSAAYFCASYHRLAGANTGELFFGEGSRLTVL.

The table lists this clone with a few counts. The gene calls are TRBV7-2 and TRBJ2-3; TRBD1 might be the D (6 bases). The CDR3 covers 14 residues. Germline V gene data show CDR1 as SGHTA and CDR2 as FQGNSA. V lost 0 bases to trimming and J lost 6 bases, with 10 bases between them. CDR3 sequence (DNA): TGTGCCAGCAGCTTAGCCGGGCAGGGGGATACGCAGTATTTT. This sequence encodes CASSLAGQGDTQYF.

This clone was detected once. The chain recombines TRBV7-8 with TRBJ2-5; 8 bases fit TRBD2. The J segment lost 4 bases and the V segment lost 8 bases, leaving 6 bases of the junction unmatched. The CDR3 length is 13 residues. Germline lookup yields CDR1 SGHVS and CDR2 FQNEAQ. The CDR3 DNA reads TGTGCCAGCTCTTTAGCGGGGTCAGAGACCCAGTACTTC. Encoded protein: CASSLAGSETQYF.

V gene TRBV6-6 combines with J gene TRBJ2-7; 7 bases are a match to TRBD1. Germline CDR1 and CDR2: MNHNY and SVGAGI (reference sequence). CDR3 length: 16 amino acids. The V and J ends lost 5 bases and 0 bases, in that order; junction bases with no gene match: 10. CDR3 DNA sequence: TGTGCCAGCAGTAGAATAGGACAGGTGTTCTCCTACGAGCAGTACTTC. It encodes CASSRIGQVFSYEQYF.

The CDR3 sequence: CATRGGWNTEAFF. The CDR3 DNA follows: TGCGCCACTAGGGGGGGGTGGAACACTGAAGCTTTCTTT. This chain joins TRBV10-2 and TRBJ1-1; a possible D gene is TRBD1 (6 bases). V was shortened by 10 bases and J by 1 base, with 13 bases between the two germline ends. The V gene's germline CDR1 is WSHSY and CDR2 SAAADI. This CDR3 has 13 amino acids.

This chain uses TRBV11-2 with TRBJ2-7; 9 bases are a match to TRBD1. Germline CDR1 is SGHAT and CDR2 is FQNNGV. Unmatched junction bases numbered 4, after V lost 5 bases and J lost 2 bases. This CDR3 comprises 14 residues. CDR3 nucleotides: TGTGCCAGCAGCACCCGACAGGGGGCCTACGAGCAGTACTTC. Protein product: CASSTRQGAYEQYF.

This clone turned up a few times. This chain uses TRBV2 with TRBJ2-2; D unresolved. V was trimmed by 4 bases and J by 1 base, leaving 10 bases between them. CDR3 length equals 15 residues. Looked up from germline, CDR1 is SNHLY and CDR2 is FYNNEI. CDR3 DNA sequence: TGTGCCAGCAGTGCATCGGCGGTGAACACCGGGGAGCTGTTTTTT. Translated: CASSASAVNTGELFF.

Remarks on this clone: The germline gene is not matched at one end of the junction; a read error may be the cause. V usage is TRBV29-1 and J usage is TRBJ2-3, with 9 positions matching TRBD2. CDR3 length: 15 amino acids. Germline V gene lookup returns CDR1 SQVTM and CDR2 ANQGSEA. In DNA form, the CDR3 reads TGCAGCGGCAAGCGGGAGGCTACCAGGACAGATGCGCAGTATTTT. Protein: CSGKREATRTDAQYF.

The rearrangement joins TRBV5-4 to TRBJ1-1, with 9 bases aligning to TRBD1. CDR1 is SGHNT, CDR2 YYREEE, per germline (reference sequence). J lost 2 bases, V lost 4 bases, and 9 bases had no gene match. This CDR3 has 16 amino acids. Here the CDR3 reads CASSLGQGMGNTEAFF. The DNA of the CDR3 is TGTGCCAGCAGCCTAGGACAGGGGATGGGAAACACTGAAGCTTTCTTT. The variable domain in full, with the rest retrieved from reference TRBV5-4 and TRBJ1-1, is ETGVTQSPTHLIKTRGQQVTLRCSSQSGHNTVSWYQQALGQGPQFIFQYYREEENGRGNFPPRFSGLQFPNYSSELNVNALELDDSALYLCASSLGQGMGNTEAFFGQGTRLTVV.

This clone was detected a few times. V gene TRBV2 combines with J gene TRBJ2-6; a possible D gene is TRBD2 (5 bases). Deletions cut 6 bases from V and 0 bases from J, with 15 bases between. This CDR3 spans 17 amino acids. Germline values: CDR1 SNHLY, CDR2 FYNNEI. This chain's CDR3 is CASSAGLQSSGANVLTF. The CDR3 DNA sequence: TGTGCCAGCAGCGCCGGACTCCAAAGCTCTGGGGCCAACGTCCTGACTTTC.

The chain has TRBV11-2 and TRBJ2-3, with 10 bases identical to TRBD2. The CDR3 runs to 17 residues. V lost 1 base to trimming and J lost 3 bases; unmatched junction nucleotides: 7. Germline V gives CDR1 SGHAT, CDR2 FQNNGV. The CDR3 spells CASSLVVRSGGTDTQYF. For the CDR3, the DNA is TGTGCCAGCAGCTTAGTTGTCCGTAGCGGGGGGACAGATACGCAGTATTTT.

CDR3 residues: CASSLLGDRGFNEQFF. The CDR3 DNA sequence: TGTGCCAGCAGCTTGCTTGGGGACAGGGGATTTAATGAGCAGTTCTTC. V is TRBV5-6 and J is TRBJ2-1, with 10 bases that match TRBD1. Trimming removed 1 base from V and 7 bases from J; junction bases left unmatched: 8. The CDR3 extends over 16 amino acids. CDR1 is SGHDT and CDR2 is YYEEEE in the germline V gene.

In this sample, this clone turned up once. The V call is TRBV13, the J call TRBJ1-6, with D hard to call. V gave up 0 bases and J gave up 4 bases, with 16 bases separating them. The CDR3 has 18 amino acids. Germline V CDR1 and CDR2: PRHDT, FYEKMQ (reference sequence). DNA for the CDR3: TGTGCCAGCAGCTTAGGCCTAACCAAACTCTTATATAATTCACCCCTCCACTTT. Its translation: CASSLGLTKLLYNSPLHF.

The chain is built from TRBV7-9 and TRBJ2-3; possibly TRBD1 for D (6 bases). V was shortened by 0 bases and J by 5 bases, with 18 bases between the two germline ends. The CDR3 is 17 amino acids. Per the germline V gene, CDR1 is SEHNR and CDR2 is FQNEAQ (reference sequence). CDR3 region: CASSLADPPDRLDTQYF. CDR3 nucleotide sequence: TGTGCCAGCAGCTTAGCGGATCCCCCCGACAGGTTAGATACGCAGTATTTT.

This clone was detected only a few times. The chain links TRBV7-9 to TRBJ1-4; D gene ambiguous. CDR1 and CDR2 from the germline V gene are SEHNR and FQNEAQ (reference sequence). The V and J ends lost 2 bases and 6 bases respectively, with 7 bases between them. This CDR3 has 13 residues. The CDR3 region is CASSLSGDEKLFF. As DNA, the CDR3 is TGTGCCAGCAGCTTAAGCGGGGATGAAAAACTGTTTTTT.

J is TRBJ2-5 and V is TRBV5-1; 9 bases are shared with TRBD1. Per germline, CDR1 SGHRS and CDR2 YFSETQ. The length of the CDR3 is 16 residues. V shed 4 bases and J 5 bases; nucleotides not matched to a gene: 12. The CDR3 loop is CASSPQGAQGGETQYF. The CDR3 DNA reads as TGCGCCAGCAGCCCACAGGGGGCGCAAGGTGGGGAGACCCAGTACTTC. Full variable domain (rest looked up from reference TRBV5-1 and TRBJ2-5): KAGVTQTPRYLIKTRGQQVTLSCSPISGHRSVSWYQQTPGQGLQFLFEYFSETQRNKGNFPGRFSGRQFSNSRSEMNVSTLELGDSALYLCASSPQGAQGGETQYFGPGTRLLVL.

The V call is TRBV7-7, the J call TRBJ2-5; D remains ambiguous. In germline, CDR1 is SSHAT, CDR2 FNYEAQ (reference sequence). Deletions cut 1 base from V and 5 bases from J, with 11 bases between. CDR3 length equals 14 residues. In DNA form, the CDR3 reads TGTGCCAGCAGCTTAGGCCCCCGAGCGGAGACCCAGTACTTC. Translated, it gives CASSLGPRAETQYF.

This clone has a handful of counts. The chain couples TRBV30 to TRBJ2-6, with D perhaps matching TRBD2 (6 bases). CDR3 size: 14 residues. CDR1 is GTSNPN and CDR2 is SVGIG in the germline V gene (reference sequence). The V end was cut by 4 bases, the J end by 3 bases, with 10 bases between. In nucleotides, the CDR3 is TGTGCCTGGAAACGGGACTTTGGGGCCAACGTCCTGACTTTC. Translated, it gives CAWKRDFGANVLTF.

The chain couples TRBV7-2 to TRBJ2-3, with 9 bases lining up with TRBD2. The CDR3 has 14 residues. CDR1 and CDR2 from the germline V gene are SGHTA and FQGNSA. V shed 5 bases, J shed 2 bases, and the junction held 2 bases outside the gene matches. The CDR3 loop reads CASSPSGVTDTQYF. The CDR3 bases are TGTGCCAGCAGCCCTAGCGGGGTCACAGATACGCAGTATTTT.

This clone has only one observation. CDR3 sequence: CASSLRLAGGQETQYF. In DNA form, the CDR3 reads TGTGCCAGCAGTCTTCGACTAGCGGGGGGGCAAGAGACCCAGTACTTC. This chain uses TRBV5-4 with TRBJ2-5; 14 bases are a match to TRBD2. The germline CDR1 and CDR2 sequences are SGHNT and YYREEE (reference sequence). The V segment lost 5 bases and the J segment 2 bases; nucleotides outside the gene matches: 5. The CDR3 covers 16 residues.